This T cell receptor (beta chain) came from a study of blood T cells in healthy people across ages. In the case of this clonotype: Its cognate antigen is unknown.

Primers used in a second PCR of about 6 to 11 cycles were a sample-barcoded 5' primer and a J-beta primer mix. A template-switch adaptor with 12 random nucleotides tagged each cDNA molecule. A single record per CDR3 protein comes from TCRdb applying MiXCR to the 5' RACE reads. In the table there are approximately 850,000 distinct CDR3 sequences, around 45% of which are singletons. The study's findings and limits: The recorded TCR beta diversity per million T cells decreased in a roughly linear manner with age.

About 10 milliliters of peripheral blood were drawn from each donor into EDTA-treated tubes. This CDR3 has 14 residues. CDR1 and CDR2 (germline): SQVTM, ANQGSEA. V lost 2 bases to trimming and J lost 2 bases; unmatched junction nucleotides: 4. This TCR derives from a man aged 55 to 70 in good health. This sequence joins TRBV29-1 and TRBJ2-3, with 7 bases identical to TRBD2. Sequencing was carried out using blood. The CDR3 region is CSVERDYPTDTQYF. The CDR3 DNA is TGCAGCGTTGAACGGGACTACCCCACAGATACGCAGTATTTT.